This TCR beta chain derives from a study of blood T cells in healthy people across ages. Germline V gene data show CDR1 as KGHDR and CDR2 as SFDVKD. The ends lost 5 bases at V and 6 bases at J; junction bases unmatched: 9. The CDR3 contains 15 residues. A second roughly 6 to 12 cycle PCR used barcoded and J-beta primers. TCRdb reprocessed the 5' RACE reads with MiXCR, giving one entry per CDR3 protein. The table has just over 800,000 distinct CDR3 sequences, under 80% seen once. Source material: blood. This clonotype was sampled from a man aged 30-40 years in good health. V and J are TRBV24-1 and TRBJ2-1; 7 nucleotides match TRBD1. The CDR3 loop reads CATSGQGLRGNEQFF. CDR3 sequence (DNA): TGTGCCACCAGTGGACAGGGATTACGCGGCAATGAGCAGTTCTTC.